The rows below give T cell receptor beta chains drawn from one sample of a study of T cell repertoires in cytomegalovirus infection. TCRdb redid the calling of the reads with MiXCR, one entry per CDR3 protein. The table shows hundreds of thousands of distinct CDR3 sequences, with 24% occurring only once. Specimen: CD8+ T cells from PBMCs. All receptors come from a human donor in good health (CMV status not recorded). Some clones in this sample may be carry-over from other donors' samples. The CDR3 runs from the conserved cysteine through the conserved F or W. D genes are given only for firm matches. Expanded clones are given a class, and other clones once, few, many or no size at all.

J gene | V gene | clone size | D gene | CDR3 DNA | CDR3 protein
TRBJ1-5 | TRBV10-3 | . | . | TGTGCCATCAGTGAAGGTAGTGTGCCCCAGCATTTT | CAISEGSVPQHF
TRBJ2-1 | TRBV6-6 | . | . | TGTGCCAGCAGTTGGGGGGGGACAGAGTACAATGAGCAGTTCTTC | CASSWGGTEYNEQFF
TRBJ2-3 | TRBV24-1 | . | TRBD1 | TGTGCCACCAGTTCCGGGACAGGGGCTAGCACAGATACACAGTATTTT | CATSSGTGASTDTQYF
TRBJ2-2 | TRBV14 | . | . | TGTGCCAGCAGCCATTGGAGCGGGGAGCTGTTTTTT | CASSHWSGELFF
TRBJ2-7 | TRBV4-1 | many | . | TGCGCCAGCAGCCAAGTACCTGGACAAATCTACGAGCAGTACTTC | CASSQVPGQIYEQYF
TRBJ2-1 | TRBV29-1 | . | TRBD2 | TGCAGCGTTGATCCTAGCGGGGCATCCTACAATGAGCAGTTCTTC | CSVDPSGASYNEQFF
TRBJ2-1 | TRBV28 | . | . | TGTGCCAGCAGGTATAGTCGTGAGCAGTTCTTC | CASRYSREQFF
TRBJ2-1 | TRBV20-1 | . | . | TGCAGTGCTAGGCAGGGGGGGCGTGCGTCCTACAATGAGCAGTTCTTC | CSARQGGRASYNEQFF
TRBJ2-7 | TRBV7-9 | . | . | TGTGCCAGCAGCCGGGGGGCCGACTACGAGCAGTACTTC | CASSRGADYEQYF
TRBJ1-5 | TRBV7-9 | . | . | TGTGCCAGCAGCTCCGGACATGCCTACGGGCCCCAGCATTTT | CASSSGHAYGPQHF
TRBJ2-1 | TRBV2 | few | . | TGTGCCAGCAGAGGGGAACGGGGGCCCACTCTCTACAATGAGCAGTTCTTC | CASRGERGPTLYNEQFF
TRBJ1-1 | TRBV19 | few | . | TGTGCCAGTAGCACCTTCCGGGATGAAGCTTTCTTT | CASSTFRDEAFF
TRBJ2-5 | TRBV19 | . | . | TGTGCCAGTAGTGCCTCGGTCCCGAAAGAGTCCCAGTACTTC | CASSASVPKESQYF
TRBJ1-1 | TRBV19 | few | . | TGTGCCACCCTAGGGGGATGGGGTACTGAAGCTTTCTTT | CATLGGWGTEAFF
TRBJ2-7 | TRBV7-6 | many | TRBD1 | TGTGCCAGCAGCTTAGGACCGGGACAGGGGACCTACGAGCAGTACTTC | CASSLGPGQGTYEQYF
TRBJ2-4 | TRBV7-2 | many | TRBD2 | TGTGCCAGCAGCTTAGAAAGCGGGGCGGAAAACATTCAGTACTTC | CASSLESGAENIQYF
TRBJ2-1 | TRBV5-4 | . | TRBD2 | TGTGCCAGCAGCTTGGTGTCCAAGCGGGAACAGTTCTTC | CASSLVSKREQFF
TRBJ2-1 | TRBV20-1 | . | TRBD2 | TGCAGTGCGCCGGGACTAGCTAAGAATGAGCAGTTCTTC | CSAPGLAKNEQFF
TRBJ2-1 | TRBV7-6 | once | TRBD2 | TGTGCCAGCAGGGACCAAGCGGGGTCCTCCTACAATGAGCAGTTCTTC | CASRDQAGSSYNEQFF
TRBJ2-1 | TRBV12-5 | many | . | TGTGCTAGTGGTCAACCAGGAGGTGAGCAGTTCTTC | CASGQPGGEQFF
TRBJ2-3 | TRBV7-9 | many | . | TGTGCCAGCAGCCCCGAGAGGCAGAACACAGATACGCAGTATTTT | CASSPERQNTDTQYF
TRBJ2-3 | TRBV7-8 | many | TRBD2 | TGTGCCAGCAGCTTTAACGGGGGGGTAGATACGCAGTATTTT | CASSFNGGVDTQYF
TRBJ1-2 | TRBV29-1 | few | . | TGCAGCGTTGAGGCGGGGGCGAGAGATGGCTACACCTTC | CSVEAGARDGYTF
TRBJ2-3 | TRBV28 | . | TRBD2 | TGTGCCATTGGCCCGCGGGGGGGCACAGATACGCAGTATTTT | CAIGPRGGTDTQYF
TRBJ2-1 | TRBV9 | . | TRBD2 | TGTGCCAGCAGTCCTACAAGTCTAGCGGGGGGGCGCAATGAGCAGTTCTTC | CASSPTSLAGGRNEQFF
TRBJ2-2 | TRBV7-9 | . | . | TGTGCCAGCAGCCCACGATGGACCTACGAACAGACCGGGGAGCTGTTTTTT | CASSPRWTYEQTGELFF
TRBJ1-5 | TRBV7-9 | . | . | TGTGCCAGCAGCTTTATCCGTGGACCGACGGGTCAGCCCCAGCATTTT | CASSFIRGPTGQPQHF
TRBJ2-1 | TRBV27 | few | . | TGTGCCAGCAGTTCTTTTTGGGCTAGCTCCTACAATGAGCAGTTCTTC | CASSSFWASSYNEQFF
TRBJ1-5 | TRBV7-9 | few | TRBD1 | TGTGCCAGCAGCTTAAACGGACAGGGAAATCAGCCCCAGCATTTT | CASSLNGQGNQPQHF
TRBJ2-7 | TRBV25-1 | few | . | TGTGCCAGCAGTGAATCCCCCGGGGGCGAGCAGTACTTC | CASSESPGGEQYF
TRBJ1-1 | TRBV19 | . | . | TGTGCCAGTAGTATAATAAGGGACATCTTCACTGAAGCTTTCTTT | CASSIIRDIFTEAFF
TRBJ2-2 | TRBV10-3 | few | . | TGTGCCATCAGTGATGGTCTTTCTTCGCGGTCGAACACCGGGGAGCTGTTTTTT | CAISDGLSSRSNTGELFF
TRBJ2-1 | TRBV6-1 | many | . | TGTGCCAGCAGCCCCAAGACAGGAGAGCAGTTCTTC | CASSPKTGEQFF
TRBJ1-2 | TRBV25-1 | . | . | TGTGCCAGCAGTGAAAGGGGGGGACGGGGCTACACCTTC | CASSERGGRGYTF
TRBJ1-1 | TRBV7-6 | few | . | TGTGCCGGCAGCCCCCCTCTGGGACGGGTGAACACTGAAGCTTTCTTT | CAGSPPLGRVNTEAFF
TRBJ1-2 | TRBV29-1 | few | . | TGCAGCGTTGAAGGTCCCAGTTCTCCCTATGGCTACACCTTC | CSVEGPSSPYGYTF
TRBJ2-5 | TRBV25-1 | . | . | TGTGCCAGCAGTGATTTGTGGCCCCAAGAGACCCAGTACTTC | CASSDLWPQETQYF
TRBJ1-4 | TRBV7-2 | many | TRBD1 | TGTGCCAGCAGCCCCGGGACAGGGACCCTTAATGAAAAACTGTTTTTT | CASSPGTGTLNEKLFF
TRBJ2-1 | TRBV28 | . | TRBD1 | TGTGCCAGCAGTTCACTGGGGGGACAGGGGGCGTATGAGCAGTTCTTC | CASSSLGGQGAYEQFF
TRBJ1-5 | TRBV6-2/TRBV6-3 | once | TRBD1 | TGTGCCAGCAGTCAGAGGACAGGACAGCCCCAGCATTTT | CASSQRTGQPQHF
TRBJ2-1 | TRBV20-1 | . | . | TGCAGTGCTAGAGAGCCGTGGGGGCCTGAGCAGTTCTTC | CSAREPWGPEQFF